These T cell receptor beta chains were read from a single sample in a study of identical twins. Each CDR3 protein gets one entry after TCRdb re-called the 5' RACE reads with MiXCR. The sample yields hundreds of thousands of distinct CDR3 sequences, 8.5% to 9% seen once. This sample was shared with a second study, whose subject was yellow fever vaccine responses in identical twins.

Sequencing was done on a sample of PBMCs. These receptors were collected from a woman aged 18-35 years in good health. Both conserved end residues are part of each CDR3. Each record gives: D gene, J gene, V gene, clone size, CDR3 DNA, CDR3 protein. A D gene is named only where the DNA matches it firmly. Size tells how often a clone was seen (once, few, many) or the class of an expanded clone, and some rows leave it out.

TRBD1	TRBJ2-1	TRBV11-2	few	TGTGCCAGCCGACCGACAGGGTCCTACAATGAGCAGTTCTTC	CASRPTGSYNEQFF
.	TRBJ2-7	TRBV28	few	TGTGCCTCGACGTTTCGGATGGGGGACGAGCAGTACTTC	CASTFRMGDEQYF
.	TRBJ1-2	TRBV25-1	few	TGTGCCAGCAGTGGGCCACTATGGGACACCTCCTGGGGCTACACCTTC	CASSGPLWDTSWGYTF
.	TRBJ2-1	TRBV5-1	many	TGCGCCAGCAGCTTGGACGGTACCTACAATGAGCAGTTCTTC	CASSLDGTYNEQFF
TRBD2	TRBJ2-5	TRBV20-1	.	TGCAGTGCGGTGGCTAGCGGGATACAAGAGACCCAGTACTTC	CSAVASGIQETQYF
TRBD1	TRBJ2-2	TRBV6-5	.	TGTGCCAGCAGTTACTCCAACAGGGGGACCGGGGAGCTGTTTTTT	CASSYSNRGTGELFF
.	TRBJ2-2	TRBV4-2	many	TGTGCCAGCAGCCAGACGGGCGGTTCCGGGGAGCTGTTTTTT	CASSQTGGSGELFF
.	TRBJ1-4	TRBV7-9	.	TGTGCCAGCAGCTCGGGACGGGGAGATGAAAAACTGTTTTTT	CASSSGRGDEKLFF
.	TRBJ2-7	TRBV20-1	many	TGCAGTGCCGGAGACTACGAGCAGTACTTC	CSAGDYEQYF
.	TRBJ2-7	TRBV6-2/TRBV6-3	once	TGTGCCGCCGGGTTGTCTCCCTACGAGCAGTACTTC	CAAGLSPYEQYF
.	TRBJ2-2	TRBV11-1	many	TGTGCCAGCAGCTTAGTTGTTGCCGGGGAGCTGTTTTTT	CASSLVVAGELFF
TRBD1	TRBJ1-2	TRBV24-1	many	TGTGCCACCAGTCGGGACAGCTATGGCTACACCTTC	CATSRDSYGYTF
TRBD1	TRBJ2-7	TRBV6-2/TRBV6-3	.	TGTGCCAGCAGTGGGACAGGGGCTTCCGTCTACGAGCAGTACTTC	CASSGTGASVYEQYF
.	TRBJ2-5	TRBV7-2	many	TGTGCCAGCAGCCCGGACCTTACGTACCAAGAGACCCAGTACTTC	CASSPDLTYQETQYF
.	TRBJ2-5	TRBV4-2	.	TGTGCCAGCAGCCCGAGATCCGCGAGTGGGAAAGAGACCCAGTACTTC	CASSPRSASGKETQYF
TRBD2	TRBJ2-1	TRBV6-2/TRBV6-3	.	TGTGCCAGCAACCCCTTGCCCGGGGCGGGAGGGGGGCCTTACAATGAGCAGTTCTTC	CASNPLPGAGGGPYNEQFF
.	TRBJ2-3	TRBV3-1	.	TGTGCCAGCAGCCAAGGGACAGTCGGCAATACGCAGTATTTT	CASSQGTVGNTQYF
.	TRBJ1-5	TRBV3-1	few	TGTGCCAGCAGCCAAGGCAAGGGCCACCCGCATTTT	CASSQGKGHPHF
.	TRBJ2-2	TRBV10-1	many	TGCGCCAGCAGTGAAGGGGAGAAGGTCACCGGGGAGCTGTTTTTT	CASSEGEKVTGELFF
TRBD2	TRBJ2-1	TRBV14	.	TGTGCCAGCAGCCAAGAGGTACTAGCGGAACTCTACAATGAGCAGTTCTTC	CASSQEVLAELYNEQFF
.	TRBJ1-1	TRBV5-1	few	TGCGCCAGCAGCTTGGGAGCCGCGGGCTTCGGGACTGAAGCTTTCTTT	CASSLGAAGFGTEAFF
.	TRBJ2-7	TRBV5-1	many	TGCGCCAGCAGCTTGGCCCCAAACCTCTACGAGCAGTACTTC	CASSLAPNLYEQYF
.	TRBJ1-6	TRBV12-3/TRBV12-4	many	TGTGCCAGCAGTTACCGGACAGTCGGTTCACCCCTCCACTTT	CASSYRTVGSPLHF
.	TRBJ2-3	TRBV11-2	few	TGTGCCAGCAGCTTTAGGGGCATTTGGGCGAGGAGCACAGATACGCAGTATTTT	CASSFRGIWARSTDTQYF
TRBD2	TRBJ2-2	TRBV7-2	many	TGTGCCAGCCGCGGGACTAGCAGAATGACCGGGGAGCTGTTTTTT	CASRGTSRMTGELFF
TRBD1	TRBJ2-7	TRBV28	few	TGTGCCAGCAGTTTATCCCCTGGACAGGGCGAGTACGAGCAGTACTTC	CASSLSPGQGEYEQYF
.	TRBJ2-3	TRBV12-5	.	TGTGCTAGTGGTTTCCTCCCGACAGGCCGACACACAGATACGCAGTATTTT	CASGFLPTGRHTDTQYF